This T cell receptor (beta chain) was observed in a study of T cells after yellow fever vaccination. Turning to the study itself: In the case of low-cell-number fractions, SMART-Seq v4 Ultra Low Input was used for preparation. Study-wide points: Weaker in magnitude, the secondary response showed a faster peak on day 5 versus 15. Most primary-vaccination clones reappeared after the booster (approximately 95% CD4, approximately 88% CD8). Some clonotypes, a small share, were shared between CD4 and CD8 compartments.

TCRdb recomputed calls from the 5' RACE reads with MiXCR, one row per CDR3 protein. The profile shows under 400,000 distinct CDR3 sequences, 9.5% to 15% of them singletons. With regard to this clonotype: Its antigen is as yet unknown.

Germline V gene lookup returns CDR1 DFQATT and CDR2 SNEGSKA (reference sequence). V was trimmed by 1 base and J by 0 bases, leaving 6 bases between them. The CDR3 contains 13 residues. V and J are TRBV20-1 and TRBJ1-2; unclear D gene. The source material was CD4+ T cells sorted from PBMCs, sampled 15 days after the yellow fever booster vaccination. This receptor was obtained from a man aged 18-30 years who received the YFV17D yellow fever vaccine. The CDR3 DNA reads TGCAGTGCTAGAGTAGAAGCTAACTATGGCTACACCTTC. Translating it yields CSARVEANYGYTF.